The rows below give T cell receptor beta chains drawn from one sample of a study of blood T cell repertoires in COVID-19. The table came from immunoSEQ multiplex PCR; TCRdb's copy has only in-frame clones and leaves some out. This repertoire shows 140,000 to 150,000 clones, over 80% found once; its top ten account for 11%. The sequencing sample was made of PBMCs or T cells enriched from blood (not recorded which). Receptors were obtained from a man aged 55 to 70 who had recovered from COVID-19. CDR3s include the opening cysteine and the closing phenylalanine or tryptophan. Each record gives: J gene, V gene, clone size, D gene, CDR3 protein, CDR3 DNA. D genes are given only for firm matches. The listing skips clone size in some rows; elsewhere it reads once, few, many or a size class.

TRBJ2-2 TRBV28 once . CASSLQGSTGELFF TGTGCCAGCAGTTTACAGGGAAGCACCGGGGAGCTGTTTTTT
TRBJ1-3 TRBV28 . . CASSAPRNTIYF TGTGCCAGCAGCGCGCCCAGAAACACCATATATTTT
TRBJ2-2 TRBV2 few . CASAPSGNTGELFF TGTGCCAGCGCTCCCAGCGGGAACACCGGGGAGCTGTTTTTT
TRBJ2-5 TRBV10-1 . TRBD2 CASSELSSGSTQYF TGCGCCAGCAGTGAATTGTCTAGCGGGAGCACCCAGTACTTC
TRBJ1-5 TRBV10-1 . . CASSTGIDQPQHF TGCGCCAGCAGTACAGGGATCGACCAGCCCCAGCATTTT
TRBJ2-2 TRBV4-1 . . CASSQVVGISGELFF TGCGCCAGCAGCCAAGTCGTCGGTATCTCCGGGGAGCTGTTTTTT
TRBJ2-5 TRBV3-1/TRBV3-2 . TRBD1 CASSQGAGQGRETQYF TGTGCCAGCAGCCAAGGGGCTGGACAGGGAAGGGAGACCCAGTACTTC
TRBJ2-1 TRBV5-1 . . CASSLGPLNEQFF TGCGCCAGCAGCTTGGGTCCCCTCAATGAGCAGTTCTTC
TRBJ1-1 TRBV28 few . CASRVRNSEAFF TGTGCCAGCAGGGTTCGAAACTCGGAAGCTTTCTTT
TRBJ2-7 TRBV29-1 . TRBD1 CSARRDRAEQYF TGCAGCGCTAGACGGGACAGGGCCGAGCAGTACTTC
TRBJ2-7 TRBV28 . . CASSYRANSYEQYF TGTGCCAGCAGTTACAGGGCGAACTCCTACGAGCAGTACTTC
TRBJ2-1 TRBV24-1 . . CATSDGLTRALNEQFF TGTGCCACCAGTGATGGACTCACGAGGGCCCTCAATGAGCAGTTCTTC
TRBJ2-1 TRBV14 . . CASSQVVGFGYNEQFF TGTGCCAGCAGCCAAGTAGTCGGTTTCGGGTACAATGAGCAGTTCTTC
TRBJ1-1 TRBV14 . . CASSQVGGTEAFF TGTGCCAGCAGCCAAGTGGGAGGGACTGAAGCTTTCTTT
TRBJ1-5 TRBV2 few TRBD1 CASSLTGERNQPQHF TGTGCCAGCAGTTTAACAGGGGAAAGGAATCAGCCCCAGCATTTT
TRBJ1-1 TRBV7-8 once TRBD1 CASSSGQLNTEAFF TGTGCCAGCAGCTCGGGACAGCTGAACACTGAAGCTTTCTTT
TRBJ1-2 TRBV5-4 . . CASSIRLTGALRENYGYTF TGTGCCAGCAGCATCCGACTTACTGGGGCCCTTAGGGAAAACTATGGCTACACCTTC
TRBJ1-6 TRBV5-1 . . CASSLAGNSPLHF TGCGCCAGCAGCTTGGCGGGGAATTCACCCCTCCACTTT
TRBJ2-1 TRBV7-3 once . CASSLSGKGNEQFF TGTGCCAGCAGCTTAAGCGGGAAGGGCAATGAGCAGTTCTTC
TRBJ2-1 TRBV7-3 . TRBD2 CASSFAGASEQFF TGTGCCAGCAGCTTTGCGGGAGCGAGTGAGCAGTTCTTC
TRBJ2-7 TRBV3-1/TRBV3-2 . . CASSQGAGSYEQYF TGTGCCAGCAGCCAAGGGGCGGGATCCTACGAGCAGTACTTC
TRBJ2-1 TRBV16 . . CASSPRRSEQFF TGTGCCAGCAGCCCCCGGCGGAGTGAGCAGTTCTTC
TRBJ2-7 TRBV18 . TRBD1 CASSLRQGLYEQYF TGTGCCAGCTCTCTGCGACAGGGTTTATACGAGCAGTACTTC
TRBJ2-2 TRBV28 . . CASTLGSGRANTGELFF TGTGCCAGCACCTTAGGTAGCGGCCGCGCGAACACCGGGGAGCTGTTTTTT
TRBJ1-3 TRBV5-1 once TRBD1 CASSWETGGSGNTIYF TGCGCCAGCAGCTGGGAAACAGGGGGCTCTGGAAACACCATATATTTT
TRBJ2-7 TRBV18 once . CASSPLDRDYGQYF TGTGCCAGCTCACCACTGGACAGAGATTACGGGCAGTACTTC
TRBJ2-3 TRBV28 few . CASSSGGQGADTQYF TGTGCCAGCAGTTCGGGCGGGCAAGGCGCAGATACGCAGTATTTT
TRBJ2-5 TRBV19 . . CASSIDRGGTQYF TGTGCCAGTAGTATAGACCGAGGTGGGACCCAGTACTTC
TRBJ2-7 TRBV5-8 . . CASSLALRQGPYEQYF TGTGCCAGCAGCTTGGCCCTCCGCCAGGGGCCCTACGAGCAGTACTTC
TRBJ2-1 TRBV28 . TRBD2 CASSQSGTGSNEQFF TGTGCCAGCAGCCAGAGCGGGACCGGGAGCAATGAGCAGTTCTTC
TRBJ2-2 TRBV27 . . CASSPDGINTGELFF TGTGCCAGCAGTCCGGACGGGATTAACACCGGGGAGCTGTTTTTT
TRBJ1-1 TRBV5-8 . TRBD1 CASSSGQGDDIEAFF TGTGCCAGCAGCTCTGGACAGGGGGATGACATTGAAGCTTTCTTT
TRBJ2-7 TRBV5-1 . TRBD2 CASSFGGASDEQYF TGCGCCAGCAGCTTCGGGGGGGCCTCTGACGAGCAGTACTTC
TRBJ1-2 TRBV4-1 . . CASSQFFQDNGYTF TGCGCCAGCAGCCAGTTCTTTCAAGACAATGGCTACACCTTC
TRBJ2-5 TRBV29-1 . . CGAVLETQYF TGCGGGGCGGTATTAGAGACCCAGTACTTC
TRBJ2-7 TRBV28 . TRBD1 CASSPDRVRYF TGTGCCAGCAGTCCGGACAGGGTCCGGTACTTC
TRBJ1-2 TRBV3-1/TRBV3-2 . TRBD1 CASSLTLGAGGYGYTF TGTGCCAGCAGCCTCACCCTTGGGGCAGGGGGTTATGGCTACACCTTC
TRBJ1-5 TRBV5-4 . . CASSQGADRSQPQHF TGTGCCAGCAGCCAAGGGGCAGATCGAAGCCAGCCCCAGCATTTT
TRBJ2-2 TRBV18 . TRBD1 CASRRGDSAFGELFF TGTGCCAGCCGACGAGGGGACAGCGCCTTCGGGGAGCTGTTTTTT
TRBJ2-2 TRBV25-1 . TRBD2 CASSPTSGRAGTGELFF TGTGCCAGCAGCCCAACTAGCGGGAGAGCGGGCACCGGGGAGCTGTTTTTT
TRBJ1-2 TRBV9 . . CASSSRDGYTF TGTGCCAGCAGCTCCAGGGATGGCTACACCTTC
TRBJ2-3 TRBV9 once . CASSSEGADTQYF TGTGCCAGCAGCTCCGAGGGAGCGGATACGCAGTATTTT
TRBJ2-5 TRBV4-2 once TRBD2 CASSQDRASGGQETQYF TGTGCCAGCAGCCAAGATCGGGCTAGCGGGGGGCAAGAGACCCAGTACTTC
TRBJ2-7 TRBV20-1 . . CSASLPSSYEQYF TGCAGTGCTAGTCTACCGAGCTCCTACGAGCAGTACTTC
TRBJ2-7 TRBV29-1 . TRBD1 CSGGGQGTYEQYF TGCAGCGGGGGGGGACAGGGGACCTACGAGCAGTACTTC
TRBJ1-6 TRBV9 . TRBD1 CASSAGQADISPLHF TGTGCCAGCAGCGCGGGACAGGCCGATATTTCACCCCTCCACTTT